The rows below give T cell receptor beta chains drawn from one sample of a study of cytomegalovirus exposure and HLA in healthy donors. The table came from immunoSEQ multiplex PCR; TCRdb's copy has only in-frame clones and leaves some out. The table records around 170,000 clones, roughly 84% of them present only once. Sequencing was done on a sample of PBMCs. The receptors come from a woman between 18 and 30 years old in good health and CMV-seronegative. CDR3s include the opening cysteine and the closing phenylalanine or tryptophan. Each record gives: D gene, V gene, J gene, CDR3 protein, CDR3 DNA. D genes are given only for firm matches.

TRBD1,TRBV5-5,TRBJ2-3,CASSSAGQASTDTQYF,TGTGCCAGCAGCTCGGCGGGACAGGCAAGCACAGATACGCAGTATTTT
-,TRBV2,TRBJ1-2,CASSEWTGGVDGYTF,TGTGCCAGCAGTGAATGGACGGGGGGGGTAGATGGCTACACCTTC
TRBD1,TRBV30,TRBJ2-7,CAWGSGTGLYEQYF,TGTGCCTGGGGTTCCGGGACAGGCCTCTACGAGCAGTACTTC
-,TRBV6-5,TRBJ1-4,CASSGTELNEKLFF,TGTGCCAGCAGTGGCACAGAGCTTAATGAAAAACTGTTTTTT
-,TRBV10-1,TRBJ2-2,CASRKQGTGELFF,TGCGCCAGCAGAAAGCAGGGCACCGGGGAGCTGTTTTTT
TRBD1,TRBV6-6,TRBJ1-2,CASTGQGIYYGYTF,TGTGCCAGCACGGGACAGGGGATTTACTATGGCTACACCTTC
-,TRBV9,TRBJ2-7,CASSEASSYEQYF,TGTGCCAGCAGCGAAGCGAGCTCCTACGAGCAGTACTTC
-,TRBV5-6,TRBJ2-7,CASSFFRVGEQYF,TGTGCCAGCAGCTTCTTCAGGGTGGGGGAGCAGTACTTC
-,TRBV10-3,TRBJ1-1,CAISEEGSAEAFF,TGTGCCATCAGTGAGGAGGGTAGCGCTGAAGCTTTCTTT
-,TRBV9,TRBJ2-2,CASSVPWGHQDHTGELFF,TGTGCCAGCAGCGTGCCCTGGGGACACCAGGATCACACCGGGGAGCTGTTTTTT
TRBD1,TRBV30,TRBJ2-3,CAWLGQGPPDTQYF,TGTGCCTGGCTGGGACAGGGACCCCCAGATACGCAGTATTTT
TRBD1,TRBV5-8,TRBJ1-5,CASSSRGRGNQPQHF,TGTGCCAGCAGCTCCAGGGGGCGCGGGAATCAGCCCCAGCATTTT